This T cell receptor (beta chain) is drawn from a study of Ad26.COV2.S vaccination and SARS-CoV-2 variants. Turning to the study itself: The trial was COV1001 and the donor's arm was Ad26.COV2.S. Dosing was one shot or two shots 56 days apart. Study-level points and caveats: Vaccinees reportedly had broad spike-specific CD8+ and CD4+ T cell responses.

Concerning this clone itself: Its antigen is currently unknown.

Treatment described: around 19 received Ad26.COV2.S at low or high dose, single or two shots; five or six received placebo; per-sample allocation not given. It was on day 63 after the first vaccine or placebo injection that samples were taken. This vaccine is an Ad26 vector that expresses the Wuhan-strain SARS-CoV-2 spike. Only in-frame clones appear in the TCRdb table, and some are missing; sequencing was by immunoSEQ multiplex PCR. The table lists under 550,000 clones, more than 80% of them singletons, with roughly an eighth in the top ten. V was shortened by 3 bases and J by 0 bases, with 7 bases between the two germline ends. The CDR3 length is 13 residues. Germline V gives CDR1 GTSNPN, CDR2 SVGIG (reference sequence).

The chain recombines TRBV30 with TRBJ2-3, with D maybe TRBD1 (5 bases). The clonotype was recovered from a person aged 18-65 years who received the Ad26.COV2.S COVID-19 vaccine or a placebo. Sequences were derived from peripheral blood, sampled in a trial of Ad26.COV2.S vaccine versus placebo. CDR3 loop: CAWRWGSTDTQYF. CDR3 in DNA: TGTGCCTGGAGATGGGGCAGCACAGATACGCAGTATTTT.